The entry below gives a single T cell receptor beta chain sequence along with its context. This sample was taken from a study of blood T cell repertoires in COVID-19. Assay used: immunoSEQ multiplex PCR; TCRdb lists only in-frame clones, some missing. The sample records around 97,000 clones, approximately 89% being singletons. Sequenced sample: peripheral blood. This sequence was found in a woman at least 80 years old in a cohort sampled during active COVID-19.

CDR3 in amino acids: CAISESRRGGMSYEQYF. In DNA form, the CDR3 reads TGTGCCATCAGTGAGTCCCGGAGGGGCGGGATGTCCTACGAGCAGTACTTC. The genes are TRBV10-3 and TRBJ2-7; D is perhaps TRBD2 (6 bases). Germline values: CDR1 ENHRY, CDR2 SYGVKD. The CDR3 contains 17 residues. Trimming stripped 0 bases from V and 1 base from J, with 16 bases between.